The clone carrying this T cell receptor beta chain was seen ten or more times. These data belong to a study of human T cells and chemical hapten exposure. Time point of the sample: patch test 2, 6 weeks after DPC sensitization. As to treatment: therapeutic diphenylcyclopropenone sensitization with weekly scalp DPC. TCRdb ran MiXCR on the RACE reads and lists one entry per CDR3 protein. The data show about 69,000 distinct CDR3 sequences, 10% seen once. The CDR3 contains 13 residues. Per germline, CDR1 KGHSH and CDR2 LQKENI. V was trimmed by 3 bases and J by 0 bases, leaving 3 bases between them. This TCR came from a woman in her 50s with alopecia areata. Some clones in this sample may be carry-over from other donors' samples. The input for sequencing was whole blood, taken in connection with sensitization to the hapten diphenylcyclopropenone (DPC). V is TRBV18 and J is TRBJ1-5; D remains unclear. CDR3 loop: CASSPDSNQPQHF. The CDR3 DNA reads as TGTGCCAGCTCACCGGATAGCAATCAGCCCCAGCATTTT. The whole variable domain, remainder taken from reference TRBV18 and TRBJ1-5, is NAGVMQNPRHLVRRRGQEARLRCSPMKGHSHVYWYRQLPEEGLKFMVYLQKENIIDESGMPKERFSAEFPKEGPSILRIQQVVRGDSAAYFCASSPDSNQPQHFGDGTRLSIL.